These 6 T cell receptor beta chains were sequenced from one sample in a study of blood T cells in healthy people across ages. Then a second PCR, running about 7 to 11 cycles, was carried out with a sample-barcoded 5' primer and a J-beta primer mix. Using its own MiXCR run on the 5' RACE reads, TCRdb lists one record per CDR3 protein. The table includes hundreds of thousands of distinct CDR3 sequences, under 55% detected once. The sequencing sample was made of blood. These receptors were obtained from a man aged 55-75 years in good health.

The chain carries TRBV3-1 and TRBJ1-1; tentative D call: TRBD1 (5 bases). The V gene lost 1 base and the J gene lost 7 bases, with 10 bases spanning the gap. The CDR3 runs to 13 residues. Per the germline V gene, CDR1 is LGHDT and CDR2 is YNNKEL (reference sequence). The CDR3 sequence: CASSQGRGNEAFF. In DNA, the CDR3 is TGTGCCAGCAGCCAAGGTCGGGGGAATGAAGCTTTCTTT. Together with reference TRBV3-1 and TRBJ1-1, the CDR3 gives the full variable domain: DTAVSQTPKYLVTQMGNDKSIKCEQNLGHDTMYWYKQDSKKFLKIMFSYNNKELIINETVPNRFSPKSPDKAHLNLHINSLELGDSAVYFCASSQGRGNEAFFGQGTRLTVV.

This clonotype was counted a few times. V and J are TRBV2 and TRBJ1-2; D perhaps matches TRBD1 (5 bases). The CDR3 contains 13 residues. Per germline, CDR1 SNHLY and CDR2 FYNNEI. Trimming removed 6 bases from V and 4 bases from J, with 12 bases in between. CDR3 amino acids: CASSYGHSYGYTF. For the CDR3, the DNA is TGTGCCAGCAGCTATGGACACAGCTATGGCTACACCTTC.

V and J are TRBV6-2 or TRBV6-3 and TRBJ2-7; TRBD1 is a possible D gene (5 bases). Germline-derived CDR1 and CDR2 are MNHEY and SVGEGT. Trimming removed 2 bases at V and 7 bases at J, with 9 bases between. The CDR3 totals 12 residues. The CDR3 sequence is CASSYGAREQYF. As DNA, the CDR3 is TGTGCCAGCAGTTACGGGGCCCGGGAGCAGTACTTC.

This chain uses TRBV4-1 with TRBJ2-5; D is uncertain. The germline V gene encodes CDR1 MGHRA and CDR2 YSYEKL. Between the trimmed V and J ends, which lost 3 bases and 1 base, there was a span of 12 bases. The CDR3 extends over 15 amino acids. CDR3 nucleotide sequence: TGCGCCAGCAGCCAGGCGATTGGCCCCCAAGAGACCCAGTACTTC. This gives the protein CASSQAIGPQETQYF.

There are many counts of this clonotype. The CDR3 DNA sequence: TGCGTTAGTAGGCAGGGGAACTATGGCTACACCTTC. As protein: CVSRQGNYGYTF. The chain joins TRBV29-1 to TRBJ1-2; tentative D call: TRBD1 (6 bases). CDR1 and CDR2 (germline): SQVTM, ANQGSEA. This CDR3 is built from 12 residues. The full variable domain, completed using reference TRBV29-1 and TRBJ1-2, is SAVISQKPSRDICQRGTSLTIQCQVDSQVTMMFWYRQQPGQSLTLIATANQGSEATYESGFVIDKFPISRPNLTFSTLTVSNMSPEDSSIYLCVSRQGNYGYTFGSGTRLTVV.

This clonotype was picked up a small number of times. The CDR3 loop reads CATHSPGKDTEAFF. DNA of the CDR3: TGTGCCACCCATTCCCCCGGTAAAGACACTGAAGCTTTCTTT. V and J are TRBV6-1 and TRBJ1-1; D is unresolved. Germline V gene lookup returns CDR1 MNHNS and CDR2 SASEGT. V was pared by 10 bases and J by 3 bases, with 18 bases between. CDR3 length: 14 residues.